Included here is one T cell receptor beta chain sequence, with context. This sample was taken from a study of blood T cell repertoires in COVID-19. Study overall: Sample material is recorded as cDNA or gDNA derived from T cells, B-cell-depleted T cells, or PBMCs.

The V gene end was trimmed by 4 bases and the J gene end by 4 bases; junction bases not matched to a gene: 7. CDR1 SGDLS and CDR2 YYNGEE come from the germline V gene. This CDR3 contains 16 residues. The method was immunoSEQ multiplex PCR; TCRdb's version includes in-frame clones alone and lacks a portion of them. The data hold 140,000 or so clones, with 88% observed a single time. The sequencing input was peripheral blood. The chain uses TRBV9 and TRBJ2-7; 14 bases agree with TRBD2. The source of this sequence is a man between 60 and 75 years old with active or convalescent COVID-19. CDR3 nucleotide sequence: TGTGCCAGCAGCTCCGGGACTAGCGGGAGCAGATACGAGCAGTACTTC. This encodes CASSSGTSGSRYEQYF.